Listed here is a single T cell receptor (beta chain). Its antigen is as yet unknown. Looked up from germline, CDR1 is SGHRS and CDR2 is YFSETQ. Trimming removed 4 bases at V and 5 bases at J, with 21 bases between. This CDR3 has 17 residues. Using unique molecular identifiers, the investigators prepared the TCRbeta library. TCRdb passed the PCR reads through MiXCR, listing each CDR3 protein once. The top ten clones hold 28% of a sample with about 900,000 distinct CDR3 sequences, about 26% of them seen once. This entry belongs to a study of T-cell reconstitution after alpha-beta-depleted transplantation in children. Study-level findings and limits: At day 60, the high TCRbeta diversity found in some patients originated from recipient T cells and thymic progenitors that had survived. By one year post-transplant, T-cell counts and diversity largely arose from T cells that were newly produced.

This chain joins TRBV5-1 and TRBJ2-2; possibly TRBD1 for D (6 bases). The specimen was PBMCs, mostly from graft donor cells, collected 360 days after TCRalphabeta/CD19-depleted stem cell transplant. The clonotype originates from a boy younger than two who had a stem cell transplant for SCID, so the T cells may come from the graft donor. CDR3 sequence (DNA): TGCGCCAGCAGCCTGTTCTGGGGGCAGACGAGGACCGGGGAGCTGTTTTTT. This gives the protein CASSLFWGQTRTGELFF.